These 23 T cell receptor beta chains share one sample of origin, sequenced in a study of blood T cell repertoires in COVID-19. TCRdb's copy holds only in-frame clones and misses some; the assay was immunoSEQ multiplex PCR. The repertoire holds 150,000 to 200,000 clones, with approximately 83% as singletons. The sample was peripheral blood. These TCRs come from a man between 65 and 85 years old with active or convalescent COVID-19.

This sequence joins TRBV5-1 and TRBJ2-7; D gene uncertain. Trimming cost V 2 bases and J 0 bases, with 12 bases left between them. The germline V gene encodes CDR1 SGHRS and CDR2 YFSETQ. The CDR3 runs 15 residues. CDR3 protein: CASSFLASSSYEQYF. CDR3 bases: TGCGCCAGCAGCTTTTTAGCCTCCTCCTCCTACGAGCAGTACTTC.

The chain is built from TRBV10-3 and TRBJ2-4, with 9 bases matching TRBD2. Germline CDR1 reads ENHRY; CDR2 reads SYGVKD. After removal of 4 bases from V and 1 base from J, the junction contained 11 bases not matched to a gene. The CDR3 contains 18 residues. As DNA, the CDR3 is TGTGCCATCAGTGGGAGTAGCGGGGGCCGAGGGGCCAAAAACATTCAGTACTTC. Protein sequence: CAISGSSGGRGAKNIQYF.

This sequence joins TRBV7-2 and TRBJ2-7; D may be TRBD1 (6 bases). The V end lost 1 base, the J end lost 2 bases, and 9 bases lay between the germline ends. In germline, CDR1 is SGHTA, CDR2 FQGNSA. The CDR3 loop spans 14 amino acids. The CDR3 protein is CASSLGRTAYEQYF. The CDR3 DNA reads TGTGCCAGCAGCTTAGGTCGGACAGCCTACGAGCAGTACTTC.

The chain combines TRBV3-1 (or the pseudogene TRBV3-2) with TRBJ1-2; D is perhaps TRBD1 (5 bases). Germline assignment: CDR1 LGHDT and CDR2 YNNKEL (reference sequence). V lost 5 bases to trimming and J lost 3 bases, with 16 bases between them. CDR3 size: 15 residues. The CDR3 spells CASSVTFRGDYGYTF. DNA for the CDR3: TGTGCCAGCAGCGTGACATTTAGGGGCGACTATGGCTACACCTTC.

The chain combines TRBV21-1 with TRBJ1-1; the table's D call of TRBD1 was not tested on the DNA. TRBV21-1 is annotated as a pseudogene. The CDR3 spans 17 residues. CDR3 in amino acids: CASSKRVSDREDTEAFF. For the CDR3, the DNA is TGTGCCAGCAGCAAACGGGTTTCGGACAGGGAGGACACTGAAGCTTTCTTT.

The CDR3 sequence: CASSQGLAGRETQYF. CDR3 nucleotides: TGCGCCAGCAGCCAGGGACTAGCGGGACGAGAGACCCAGTACTTC. The gene calls are TRBV4-3 and TRBJ2-5, with TRBD2 identical over 13 bases. V shed 3 bases and J 4 bases; nucleotides not matched to a gene: 2. The CDR3 totals 15 residues. Germline loops: CDR1 LGHNA, CDR2 YSLEER.

This clone was observed once. The chain recombines TRBV7-3 with TRBJ2-5, with 9 positions matching TRBD2. V trimming: 3 bases; J trimming: 5 bases; junction bases outside the gene matches: 7. The CDR3 is 15 residues long. The germline gives CDR1 SGHTA, CDR2 FQGTGA. The CDR3 reads CASSLGLAGSETQYF. CDR3 bases: TGTGCCAGCAGCTTGGGGCTAGCGGGGTCGGAGACCCAGTACTTC.

CDR3 DNA: TGTGCCAGCTCACCACCTCTTGTGACTAGCGGGACCCGGGACAATGAGCAGTTCTTC. This encodes CASSPPLVTSGTRDNEQFF. The chain combines TRBV18 with TRBJ2-1; 11 bases match TRBD2. Germline V gene sequence: CDR1 KGHSH, CDR2 LQKENI. The V and J ends lost 0 bases and 5 bases, in that order; junction bases with no gene match: 12. There are 19 residues in the CDR3.

This sequence joins TRBV19 and TRBJ1-4; 8 positions agree with TRBD1. The CDR3 is 14 residues long. V dropped 8 bases and J dropped 4; count of bases not matched to a gene: 6. Germline V gives CDR1 LNHDA, CDR2 SQIVND (reference sequence). The CDR3 sequence: CASGGQANNEKLFF. The CDR3 DNA follows: TGTGCCAGTGGGGGACAGGCTAATAATGAAAAACTGTTTTTT. Filled out from reference TRBV19 and TRBJ1-4, the complete variable domain reads DGGITQSPKYLFRKEGQNVTLSCEQNLNHDAMYWYRQDPGQGLRLIYYSQIVNDFQKGDIAEGYSVSREKKESFPLTVTSAQKNPTAFYLCASGGQANNEKLFFGSGTQLSVL.

V is TRBV3-1 (or the pseudogene TRBV3-2) and J is TRBJ2-2; no clear D gene. V was shortened by 1 base and J by 1 base, with 4 bases between the two germline ends. Germline loops: CDR1 LGHDT, CDR2 YNNKEL (reference sequence). The CDR3 spans 14 residues. CDR3 nucleotide sequence: TGTGCCAGCAGCCAAGGGCAGAACACCGGGGAGCTGTTTTTT. This gives the protein CASSQGQNTGELFF.

The rearrangement links TRBV5-1 to TRBJ2-1; TRBD1 agrees at 8 bases. Germline values: CDR1 SGHRS, CDR2 YFSETQ. This CDR3 spans 14 amino acids. The junction had 6 bases not matched to a gene; V was cut back by 4 bases and J by 6 bases. CDR3 residues: CASSPRTGGNEQFF. The CDR3 DNA is TGCGCCAGCAGCCCGCGAACAGGGGGCAATGAGCAGTTCTTC.

The chain employs TRBV7-2 and TRBJ2-7; the match to TRBD2 covers 14 bases. CDR1 and CDR2 from the germline V gene are SGHTA and FQGNSA. With 3 bases clipped from V and 2 bases from J, the junction kept 9 bases outside the gene matches. CDR3 length equals 18 residues. The CDR3 region has the DNA TGTGCCAGCAGCTTCTCCCGGGGACTAGCGGGAGAGCCCTACGAGCAGTACTTC. Encoded protein: CASSFSRGLAGEPYEQYF.

The V call is TRBV6-5, the J call TRBJ2-5, with TRBD2 matching over 7 bases. This CDR3 is 12 amino acids long. Losses at the gene ends were 10 bases for V and 1 base for J; bases not matched to a gene: 3. The germline V gene encodes CDR1 MNHEY and CDR2 SVGAGI. The CDR3, as DNA: TGTGCCACTAAGCGGGGCCAAGAGACCCAGTACTTC. Translation: CATKRGQETQYF.

The chain couples TRBV7-9 to TRBJ1-1; 11 bases align to TRBD1. The J segment lost 5 bases and the V segment lost 4 bases, leaving 15 bases of the junction unmatched. The CDR3 is made up of 18 amino acids. Germline V gene data show CDR1 as SEHNR and CDR2 as FQNEAQ (reference sequence). Here the CDR3 DNA reads TGTGCCAGCAGCTCTCCCCCGGACAGGGGGCGAATTTTTACTGAAGCTTTCTTT. This encodes CASSSPPDRGRIFTEAFF.

This clone was counted only a few times. The chain uses TRBV19 and TRBJ1-6, with a possible D match to TRBD1 (5 bases). This CDR3 has 17 amino acids. The V and J ends lost 4 bases and 7 bases respectively, with 20 bases between them. Germline V CDR1 and CDR2: LNHDA, SQIVND (reference sequence). Here the CDR3 DNA reads TGTGCCAGTAGTAGCCCGAATAAATTGACAGCAAATTCACCCCTCCACTTT. Translating it yields CASSSPNKLTANSPLHF.

This clone showed up just a few times. The chain couples TRBV12-5 to TRBJ1-1, with D unresolved. The CDR3 has 13 residues. V was clipped by 3 bases and J by 0 bases, with 5 bases between them. The germline CDR1 and CDR2 sequences are LGHNT and FRNRAP. The CDR3 DNA reads TGTGCTAGTGGTTTAGAGTTGAACACTGAAGCTTTCTTT. Its protein product is CASGLELNTEAFF.

The chain is built from TRBV27 and TRBJ2-3, with a tentative D call TRBD2 (5 bases). CDR1 and CDR2 (germline): MNHEY, SMNVEV (reference sequence). The CDR3 loop spans 16 amino acids. Deletions cut 4 bases from V and 2 bases from J, with 16 bases between. Here the CDR3 DNA reads TGTGCCAGCAGTTCGCGAGGAATCGGGAACACAGATACGCAGTATTTT. The encoded protein is CASSSRGIGNTDTQYF.

The chain has TRBV29-1 and TRBJ2-1; 7 nucleotides align to TRBD1. Germline lookup yields CDR1 SQVTM and CDR2 ANQGSEA. The CDR3 is 12 residues long. With 8 bases clipped from V and 3 bases from J, the junction kept 4 bases outside the gene matches. CDR3 protein: CSYRGNYNEQFF. Written as DNA, the CDR3 is TGCAGCTACAGGGGAAACTACAATGAGCAGTTCTTC.

This clone was observed a few times. V and J are TRBV9 and TRBJ1-1, with 10 bases fitting TRBD1. From germline, CDR1 is SGDLS and CDR2 YYNGEE. Germline trimming cut 2 bases from V and 3 bases from J; bases unmatched to any gene: 4. This CDR3 spans 15 amino acids. The CDR3 sequence is CASSVPGQGHTEAFF. CDR3 DNA sequence: TGTGCCAGCAGCGTCCCGGGACAGGGGCACACTGAAGCTTTCTTT. Full variable domain (outside the CDR3, taken from reference TRBV9 and TRBJ1-1): DSGVTQTPKHLITATGQRVTLRCSPRSGDLSVYWYQQSLDQGLQFLIQYYNGEERAKGNILERFSAQQFPDLHSELNLSSLELGDSALYFCASSVPGQGHTEAFFGQGTRLTVV.

J is TRBJ2-5 and V is TRBV3-1 (or the pseudogene TRBV3-2), with TRBD2 matching over 8 bases. This CDR3 is 14 amino acids long. Germline V gene lookup returns CDR1 LGHDT and CDR2 YNNKEL (reference sequence). V lost 8 bases and J lost 5; bases outside the gene matches: 10. The CDR3 here is CASRTVAGLETQYF. CDR3 sequence (DNA): TGTGCCAGCCGGACGGTAGCGGGGCTGGAGACCCAGTACTTC.

The J gene is TRBJ1-1, the V gene TRBV30; possibly TRBD1 for D (5 bases). Germline V gene sequence: CDR1 GTSNPN, CDR2 SVGIG (reference sequence). Trimming shortened V by 0 bases and J by 1 base, and 18 bases separated the two germline ends. The CDR3 has 17 amino acids. CDR3 loop: CAWSVLWRRGSNTEAFF. CDR3 bases: TGTGCCTGGAGTGTACTATGGCGGAGGGGATCGAACACTGAAGCTTTCTTT.

The CDR3 DNA follows: TGTGCCAGCAGTCTAGCGGGAGTTGGGGAGACCCAGTACTTC. Protein product: CASSLAGVGETQYF. The chain links TRBV9 to TRBJ2-5; 10 bases agree with TRBD2. CDR3 length: 14 amino acids. V shed 5 bases and J 5 bases; nucleotides not matched to a gene: 6. CDR1 is SGDLS, CDR2 YYNGEE, per germline.

Remarks on this clone: Other DNA sequences in the sample encode the same CDR3. The chain recombines TRBV6-5 with TRBJ2-7; 10 bases agree with TRBD1. CDR1 and CDR2 (germline): MNHEY, SVGAGI. This CDR3 is 14 amino acids long. Germline trimming cut 2 bases from V and 3 bases from J; bases unmatched to any gene: 1. CDR3 protein: CASSYRDRGYEQYF. DNA for the CDR3: TGTGCCAGCAGTTACAGGGACAGGGGCTACGAGCAGTACTTC.